The 27 T cell receptor beta chains in this list originate from one sample, sequenced in a study of T cells expressing NK-cell markers. No DNA is given; TCRdb re-called the 5' RACE reads and lists each CDR3 protein once. This repertoire comprises approximately 6,000 distinct CDR3 sequences; its ten largest clones make up 60%. Sequences were obtained from blood T cells: a sorted CD56 or NKG2C T cell subset, CD4+ or CD8+ T cells, or bulk PBMC T cells (not recorded which). These receptor sequences come from a man aged 18-30 years in good health.

CDR3 sequence reads: CASSLDLGNEQFF. The V and J genes are TRBV7-9 and TRBJ2-1. Germline lookup yields CDR1 SEHNR and CDR2 FQNEAQ (reference sequence). The CDR3 consists of 13 residues.

The chain combines TRBV18 with TRBJ2-5. The CDR3 is made up of 14 amino acids. CDR1 KGHSH and CDR2 LQKENI come from the germline V gene. CDR3 loop: CASSPVNSPETQYF.

CDR3 in amino acids: CASSYAMTGTLSGYGYTF. V and J are TRBV11-1 and TRBJ1-2; checking the TCRdb D call of TRBD1 is not possible without DNA. CDR3 size: 18 residues. Germline CDR1 is SGHAT and CDR2 is FQDESV (reference sequence).

The chain links TRBV6-1 to TRBJ2-2; TCRdb indicates TRBD1, and absent DNA this call remains unverified. CDR1 and CDR2 from the germline V gene are MNHNS and SASEGT. The CDR3 covers 15 residues. CDR3 sequence: CASSGWTGTIGELFF.

The gene calls are TRBV7-9 and TRBJ1-1. The CDR3 is made up of 12 amino acids. Germline CDR1 is SEHNR and CDR2 is FQNEAQ (reference sequence). CDR3 region: CASSVMNTEAFF.

J is TRBJ2-7 and V is TRBV7-6; TCRdb's D call of TRBD2 is untestable without DNA. The CDR3 sequence is 16 residues long. Germline V gives CDR1 SGHVS, CDR2 FNYEAQ. The CDR3 sequence: CASSLIEREVSYEQYF.

The chain joins TRBV27 to TRBJ2-6; without DNA, the TCRdb call of TRBD2 cannot be checked. This CDR3 comprises 16 residues. Germline CDR1 and CDR2: MNHEY and SMNVEV (reference sequence). CDR3 sequence: CASSALGALGANVLTF.

This chain joins TRBV20-1 and TRBJ2-1; the TCRdb call, TRBD2, lacks DNA for checking. This CDR3 has 17 amino acids. The germline V gene has CDR1 DFQATT and CDR2 SNEGSKA (reference sequence). CDR3 protein: CSARDSGRAVGYNEQFF.

The chain recombines TRBV19 with TRBJ2-7; TCRdb's D call, TRBD2, is unchecked because there is no DNA. This CDR3 comprises 11 residues. The germline CDR1 and CDR2 sequences are LNHDA and SQIVND (reference sequence). CDR3 in amino acids: CARDGRYEQYF.

The gene calls are TRBV27 and TRBJ1-2. There are 12 residues in the CDR3. Germline V gene lookup returns CDR1 MNHEY and CDR2 SMNVEV (reference sequence). CDR3 protein: CASRQSGLGYTF.

The J gene is TRBJ2-1, the V gene TRBV27; the TCRdb D gene call, TRBD2, has no DNA to confirm it. Germline CDR1 is MNHEY and CDR2 is SMNVEV (reference sequence). The CDR3 totals 16 residues. CDR3 sequence reads: CASSSLSGSAYNEQFF.

This chain joins TRBV20-1 and TRBJ2-2; TCRdb indicates TRBD2, and absent DNA this call remains unverified. CDR1 and CDR2 from the germline V gene are DFQATT and SNEGSKA (reference sequence). The CDR3 consists of 16 residues. The CDR3 protein is CSAKPGLAEVTGELFF.

This rearrangement joins TRBV7-8 to TRBJ2-3; TCRdb indicates TRBD1, and absent DNA this call remains unverified. CDR3 length: 15 amino acids. The germline V gene has CDR1 SGHVS and CDR2 FQNEAQ. This CDR3 reads CASSFDRRGTDTQYF.

This CDR3 is CASSLEGWEETQYF. V gene TRBV5-1 combines with J gene TRBJ2-5; TCRdb reports TRBD2, a call that lacks DNA to check it against. The CDR3 has 14 amino acids. In germline, CDR1 is SGHRS, CDR2 YFSETQ.

The V call is TRBV7-9, the J call TRBJ2-1; TCRdb gives TRBD1 as the D gene, but with no DNA this cannot be confirmed. The germline gives CDR1 SEHNR, CDR2 FQNEAQ (reference sequence). CDR3 size: 14 residues. The CDR3 spells CASSLRGTYNEQFF.

V usage is TRBV19 and J usage is TRBJ2-1; TCRdb proposes TRBD2, but this gene call is untestable without DNA. This CDR3 contains 16 residues. CDR1 and CDR2 from the germline V gene are LNHDA and SQIVND (reference sequence). CDR3 sequence reads: CASSFRTSGTYNEQFF.

The J gene is TRBJ2-5, the V gene TRBV7-2; TCRdb calls TRBD2, which cannot be checked without DNA. This CDR3 contains 14 residues. In germline, CDR1 is SGHTA, CDR2 FQGNSA. This CDR3 is CASSLFDSGETQYF.

This chain joins TRBV4-2 and TRBJ1-2; the D call from TCRdb, TRBD1, cannot be confirmed without DNA. This CDR3 region has 16 residues. Germline loops: CDR1 LGHNA, CDR2 YNFKEQ. The CDR3 region is CASSQESAGRFYGYTF.

The chain joins TRBV30 to TRBJ2-1. CDR1 and CDR2 (germline): GTSNPN, SVGIG (reference sequence). There are 12 residues in the CDR3. Here the CDR3 reads CAWSGSQDEQFF.

The chain joins TRBV12-3 or TRBV12-4 to TRBJ2-1. This CDR3 is 13 amino acids long. The CDR3 reads CASGQSTYNEQFF.

The chain employs TRBV30 and TRBJ2-5; the D call of TRBD1 rests on TCRdb alone, since no DNA is present to check it. Germline CDR1 is GTSNPN and CDR2 is SVGIG (reference sequence). The CDR3 runs 15 residues. CDR3 loop: CAWTEGQGLRETQYF.

The V and J genes are TRBV20-1 and TRBJ2-1. This CDR3 spans 14 amino acids. CDR1 is DFQATT and CDR2 is SNEGSKA in the germline V gene (reference sequence). The CDR3 sequence is CSARDLSSYNEQFF.

V gene TRBV2 combines with J gene TRBJ1-5. Germline V gives CDR1 SNHLY, CDR2 FYNNEI. The CDR3 has 15 residues. The CDR3 loop is CASSDAGRSRQPQHF.

According to its frequency, this clonotype is medium-sized. The J gene is TRBJ2-7, the V gene TRBV20-1; lacking DNA, the TRBD1 call made by TCRdb goes unchecked. The germline CDR1 and CDR2 sequences are DFQATT and SNEGSKA (reference sequence). The CDR3 runs 15 residues. CDR3: CSARSVAGGIYEQYF.

The CDR3 protein is CASSIGSRTAANQPQHF. The chain carries TRBV19 and TRBJ1-5; TCRdb names TRBD1, which stays unverified in the absence of DNA. This CDR3 is 17 amino acids long. Germline loops: CDR1 LNHDA, CDR2 SQIVND (reference sequence).

The chain is built from TRBV4-1 and TRBJ2-1; the D call of TRBD1 rests on TCRdb alone, since no DNA is present to check it. The length of the CDR3 is 15 residues. Germline V gene lookup returns CDR1 MGHRA and CDR2 YSYEKL. CDR3 residues: CASSQDREPLYEQFF.

This sequence joins TRBV6-5 and TRBJ1-3. This CDR3 is 15 amino acids long. Germline V gene sequence: CDR1 MNHEY, CDR2 SVGAGI. The CDR3 loop is CASSSKFSSGNTIYF.